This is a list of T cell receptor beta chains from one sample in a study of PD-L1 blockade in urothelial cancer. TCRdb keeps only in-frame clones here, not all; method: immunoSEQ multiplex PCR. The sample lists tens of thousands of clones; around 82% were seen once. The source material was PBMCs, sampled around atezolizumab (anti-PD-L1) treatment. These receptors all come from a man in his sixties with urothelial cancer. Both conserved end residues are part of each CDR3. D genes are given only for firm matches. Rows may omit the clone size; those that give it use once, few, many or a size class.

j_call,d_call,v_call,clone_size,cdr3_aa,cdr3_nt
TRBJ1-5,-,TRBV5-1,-,CASSLSPFENQPQHF,TGCGCCAGCAGCCTGAGCCCCTTCGAAAATCAGCCCCAGCATTTT
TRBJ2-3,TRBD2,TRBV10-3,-,CAGSGGTDTQYF,TGTGCCGGTAGCGGGGGGACAGATACGCAGTATTTT
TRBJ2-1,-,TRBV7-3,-,CASSLRQGSYNEQFF,TGTGCCAGCAGCTTAAGGCAGGGGTCCTACAATGAGCAGTTCTTC
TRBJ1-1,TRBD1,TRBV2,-,CASSPKTGGDTEAFF,TGTGCCAGCAGCCCGAAGACAGGGGGGGACACTGAAGCTTTCTTT
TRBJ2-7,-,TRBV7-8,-,CASSSGVWVYEQYF,TGTGCCAGCAGCTCGGGAGTTTGGGTCTACGAGCAGTACTTC
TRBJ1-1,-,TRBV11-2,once,CASSLTLNTEAFF,TGTGCCAGCAGTCTAACTCTGAACACTGAAGCTTTCTTT
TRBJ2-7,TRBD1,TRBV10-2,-,CASSRTGGAETYEQYF,TGCGCCAGCAGTCGGACAGGGGGCGCCGAAACCTACGAGCAGTACTTC
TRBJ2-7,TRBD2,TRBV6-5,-,CATTNRLAGDEQYF,TGTGCCACCACAAACCGACTAGCGGGAGACGAGCAGTACTTC
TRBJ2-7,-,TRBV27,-,CASSFGAPGESEQYF,TGTGCCAGCAGTTTCGGAGCCCCCGGTGAAAGCGAGCAGTACTTC
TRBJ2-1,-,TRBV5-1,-,CASSPQGGYNEQFF,TGCGCCAGCAGCCCGCAGGGGGGCTACAATGAGCAGTTCTTC
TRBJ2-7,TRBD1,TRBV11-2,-,CASSPTRTGSHEQYF,TGTGCCAGCAGCCCCACCCGGACAGGGTCCCACGAGCAGTACTTC
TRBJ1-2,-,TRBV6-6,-,CASSTPSVYGYTF,TGTGCCAGCAGTACCCCTTCGGTGTATGGCTACACCTTC
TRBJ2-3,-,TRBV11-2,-,CASTWTATSTDTQYF,TGTGCCAGCACCTGGACAGCTACTAGCACAGATACGCAGTATTTT
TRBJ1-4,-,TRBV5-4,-,CASSLERNEKLFF,TGTGCCAGCAGCTTGGAACGGAATGAAAAACTGTTTTTT
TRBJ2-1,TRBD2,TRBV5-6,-,CASSGEGTDYNEQFF,TGTGCCAGCAGCGGGGAGGGGACGGACTACAATGAGCAGTTCTTC
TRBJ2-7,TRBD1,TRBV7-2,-,CASSLQGTPSSYEQYF,TGTGCCAGCAGCCTACAGGGGACCCCATCCTCCTACGAGCAGTACTTC
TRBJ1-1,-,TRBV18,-,CASSPPSVKLAEAFF,TGTGCCAGCTCACCACCTTCAGTAAAACTAGCTGAAGCTTTCTTT
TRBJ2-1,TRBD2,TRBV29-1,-,CSGHISGSSYNEQFF,TGCAGCGGCCACATTAGCGGGAGTTCCTACAATGAGCAGTTCTTC
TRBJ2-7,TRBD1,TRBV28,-,CASQLGQGEGSSDYEQYF,TGTGCCAGTCAACTGGGACAGGGTGAAGGTTCTAGTGACTACGAGCAGTACTTC
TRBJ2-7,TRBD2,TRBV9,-,CASSAGTSGSRVGYEQYF,TGTGCCAGCAGCGCCGGGACTAGCGGGAGTCGGGTAGGCTACGAGCAGTACTTC
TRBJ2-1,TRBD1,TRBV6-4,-,CASSHGDRDNEQFF,TGTGCCAGCAGCCACGGGGACAGGGACAATGAGCAGTTCTTC
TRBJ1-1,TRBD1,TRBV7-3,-,CASSAAHRGTEAFF,TGTGCCAGCAGCGCCGCGCACAGGGGCACTGAAGCTTTCTTT
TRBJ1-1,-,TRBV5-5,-,CASSLETMNTEAFF,TGTGCCAGCAGCTTGGAGACTATGAACACTGAAGCTTTCTTT
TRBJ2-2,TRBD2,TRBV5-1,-,CASSTGLAGGTGELFF,TGCGCCAGCAGCACGGGACTAGCGGGAGGTACCGGGGAGCTGTTTTTT
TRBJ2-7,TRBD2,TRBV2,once,CASSETSGPYEQYF,TGTGCCAGCAGTGAGACTAGCGGGCCCTACGAGCAGTACTTC
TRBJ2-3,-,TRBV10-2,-,CASTEGPDTQYF,TGCGCCAGCACAGAGGGCCCAGATACGCAGTATTTT
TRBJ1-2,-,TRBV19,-,CASSIGGKNYGYTF,TGTGCCAGTAGTATAGGAGGCAAGAACTATGGCTACACCTTC
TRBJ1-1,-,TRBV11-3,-,CASSPNFGTEAFF,TGTGCCAGCAGCCCAAACTTTGGCACTGAAGCTTTCTTT
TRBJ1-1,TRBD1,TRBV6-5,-,CASSPFRGRPFF,TGTGCCAGCAGCCCTTTCAGGGGGCGGCCTTTCTTT
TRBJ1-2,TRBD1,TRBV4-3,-,CASSQGQGGRYGYTF,TGCGCCAGCAGCCAAGGACAGGGGGGCCGATATGGCTACACCTTC
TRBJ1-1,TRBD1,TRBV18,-,CASSPPTGGVGTEAFF,TGTGCCAGCTCACCTCCCACAGGGGGTGTAGGCACTGAAGCTTTCTTT
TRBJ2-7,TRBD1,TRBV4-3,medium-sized,CASSQGAAGQEYEQYF,TGCGCCAGCAGCCAAGGGGCTGCAGGACAGGAGTACGAGCAGTACTTC
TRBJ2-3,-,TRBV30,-,CAWSVMAPDTQYF,TGTGCCTGGAGTGTGATGGCCCCAGATACGCAGTATTTT
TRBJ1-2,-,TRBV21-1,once,CASSKKPRRGQGSCTLDGYTF,TGTGCCAGCAGCAAAAAGCCCAGGCGGGGACAGGGATCCTGTACCCTGGATGGCTACACCTTC
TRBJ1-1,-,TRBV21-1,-,CASSLRWAGTGLMNTEAFF,TGTGCCAGCAGCTTGCGGTGGGCCGGGACAGGGCTCATGAACACTGAAGCTTTCTTT
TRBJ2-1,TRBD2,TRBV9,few,CASSVGLAGEGEQFF,TGTGCCAGCAGCGTGGGACTAGCGGGAGAGGGTGAGCAGTTCTTC
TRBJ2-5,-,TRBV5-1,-,CASSLRGAGTQYF,TGCGCCAGCAGCTTGCGGGGGGCTGGGACCCAGTACTTC
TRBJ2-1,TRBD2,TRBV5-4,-,CASSLPALAGGTEQFF,TGTGCCAGCAGCTTGCCGGCCCTAGCGGGAGGGACTGAGCAGTTCTTC
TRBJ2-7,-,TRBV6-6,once,CASSYSAWAYEQYF,TGTGCCAGCAGTTACTCAGCGTGGGCCTACGAGCAGTACTTC
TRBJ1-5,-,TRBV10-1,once,CASSTARAGAGNQPQHF,TGCGCCAGCAGTACGGCTCGGGCAGGGGCGGGCAATCAGCCCCAGCATTTT
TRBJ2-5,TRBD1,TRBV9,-,CASSLFQGAETQYF,TGTGCCAGCAGCTTATTTCAGGGGGCAGAGACCCAGTACTTC
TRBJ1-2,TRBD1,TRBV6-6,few,CASSYSGTGENYGYTF,TGTGCCAGCAGTTACTCCGGGACAGGGGAGAACTATGGCTACACCTTC